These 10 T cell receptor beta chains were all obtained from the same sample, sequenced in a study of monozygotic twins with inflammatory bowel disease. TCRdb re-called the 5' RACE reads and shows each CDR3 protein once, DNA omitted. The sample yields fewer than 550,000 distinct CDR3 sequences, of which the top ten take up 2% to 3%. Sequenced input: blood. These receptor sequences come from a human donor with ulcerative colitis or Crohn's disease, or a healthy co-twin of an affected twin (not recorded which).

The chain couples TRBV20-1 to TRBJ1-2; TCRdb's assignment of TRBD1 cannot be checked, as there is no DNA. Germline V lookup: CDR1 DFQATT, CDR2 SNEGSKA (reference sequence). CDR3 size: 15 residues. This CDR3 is CSGPWGGRTNYGYTF.

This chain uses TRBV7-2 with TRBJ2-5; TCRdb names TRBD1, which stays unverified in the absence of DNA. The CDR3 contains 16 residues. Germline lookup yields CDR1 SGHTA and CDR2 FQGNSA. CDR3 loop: CASSGSGTVVGETQYF.

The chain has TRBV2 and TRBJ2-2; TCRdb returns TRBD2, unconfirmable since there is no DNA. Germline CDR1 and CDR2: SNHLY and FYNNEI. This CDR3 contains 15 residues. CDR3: CASSRNGLVAGELFF.

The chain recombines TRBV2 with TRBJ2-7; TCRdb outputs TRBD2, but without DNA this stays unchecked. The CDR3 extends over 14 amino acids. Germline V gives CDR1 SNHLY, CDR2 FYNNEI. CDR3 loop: CASSSPGLALEQYF.

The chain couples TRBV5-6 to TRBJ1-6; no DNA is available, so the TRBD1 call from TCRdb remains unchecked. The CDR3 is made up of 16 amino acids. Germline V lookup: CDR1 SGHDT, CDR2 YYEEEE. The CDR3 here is CASSQLMAGVNSPLHF.

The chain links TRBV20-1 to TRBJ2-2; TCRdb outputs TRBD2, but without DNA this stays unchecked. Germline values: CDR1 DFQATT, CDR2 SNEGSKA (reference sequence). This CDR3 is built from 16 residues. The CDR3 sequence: CSARVFAGANTGELFF.

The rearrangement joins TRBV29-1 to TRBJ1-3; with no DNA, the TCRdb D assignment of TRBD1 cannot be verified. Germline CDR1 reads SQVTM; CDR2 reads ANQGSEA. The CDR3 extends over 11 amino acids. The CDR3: CSFRAGNTIYF.

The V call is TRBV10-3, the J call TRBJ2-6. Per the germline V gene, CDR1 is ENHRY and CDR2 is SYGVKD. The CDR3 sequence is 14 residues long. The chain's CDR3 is CAITGTSGANVLTF.

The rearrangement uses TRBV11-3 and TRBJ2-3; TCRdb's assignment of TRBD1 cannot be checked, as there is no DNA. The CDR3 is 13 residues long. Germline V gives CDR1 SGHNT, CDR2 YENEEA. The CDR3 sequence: CASSQTGKDTQYF.

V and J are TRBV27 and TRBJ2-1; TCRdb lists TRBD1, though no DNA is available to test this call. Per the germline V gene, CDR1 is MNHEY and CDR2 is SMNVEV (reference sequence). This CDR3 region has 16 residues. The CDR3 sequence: CATLLSPGQGTAYQFF.